The 19 T cell receptor beta chains given below trace back to one sample, sequenced in a study of cytomegalovirus exposure and HLA in healthy donors. Sequencing used immunoSEQ multiplex PCR; TCRdb keeps in-frame clones, though not all of them. The table has under 130,000 clones, 70% to 90% seen once. Sample: PBMCs. Receptor source: a woman aged 18-30 years in good health and CMV-seropositive.

The chain is built from TRBV28 and TRBJ2-7; tentative D call: TRBD2 (6 bases). This CDR3 has 17 amino acids. V lost 2 bases, J lost 2 bases, and 19 bases lay in between. The V gene's germline CDR1 is MDHEN and CDR2 SYDVKM. The CDR3 sequence: CASSLLQFRGLAYEQYF. The CDR3 nucleotides are TGTGCCAGCAGTTTACTTCAATTCCGGGGGTTAGCCTACGAGCAGTACTTC.

This chain links TRBV30 with TRBJ1-1; D perhaps matches TRBD1 (6 bases). The germline CDR1 and CDR2 sequences are GTSNPN and SVGIG (reference sequence). The CDR3 has 13 amino acids. The V and J ends lost 4 bases and 1 base respectively, with 10 bases between them. The CDR3 is CAWTGQPNTEAFF. CDR3 coding DNA: TGTGCCTGGACTGGACAGCCGAACACTGAAGCTTTCTTT. The complete variable domain, with remaining parts taken from reference TRBV30 and TRBJ1-1, reads SQTIHQWPATLVQPVGSPLSLECTVEGTSNPNLYWYRQAAGRGLQLLFYSVGIGQISSEVPQNLSASRPQDRQFILSSKKLLLSDSGFYLCAWTGQPNTEAFFGQGTRLTVV.

J is TRBJ1-1 and V is TRBV7-9, with 8 nucleotides matching TRBD1. After removal of 2 bases from V and 5 bases from J, the junction contained 4 bases not matched to a gene. The CDR3 covers 14 residues. Germline loops: CDR1 SEHNR, CDR2 FQNEAQ (reference sequence). CDR3 amino acids: CASSLQGAVTEAFF. The CDR3 DNA reads TGTGCCAGCAGCTTACAGGGGGCGGTTACTGAAGCTTTCTTT.

The V gene is TRBV5-4, the J gene TRBJ2-5; D gene ambiguous. The DNA end favors TRBJ2-7, so the J call may be wrong. The CDR3 consists of 11 residues. CDR1 SGHNT and CDR2 YYREEE come from the germline V gene (reference sequence). The CDR3 region has the DNA TGTGCCAGCAGCTCTTCCTACGAGCAGTACTTC. Its translation is CASSSSYEQYF.

The V and J genes are TRBV2 and TRBJ1-3, with D hard to call. CDR3 length: 13 residues. The ends were cut back, 6 bases at V and 0 bases at J, with 6 bases in the middle. Germline lookup yields CDR1 SNHLY and CDR2 FYNNEI. CDR3 coding DNA: TGTGCCAGCAGGGCAGGCTCTGGAAACACCATATATTTT. Translation: CASRAGSGNTIYF.

The genes are TRBV2 and TRBJ2-1, with TRBD1 identical over 10 bases. Trimming cost V 4 bases and J 4 bases; bases outside gene matches: 4. CDR3 length: 15 residues. In germline, CDR1 is SNHLY, CDR2 FYNNEI. The CDR3 region is CASSGDRGRYNEQFF. The CDR3 bases are TGTGCCAGCAGTGGCGACAGGGGGCGGTACAATGAGCAGTTCTTC.

V usage is TRBV6-1 and J usage is TRBJ1-2, with TRBD1 matching over 9 bases. With V trimmed by 0 bases and J by 4 bases, 0 bases remained unmatched. Germline V gives CDR1 MNHNS, CDR2 SASEGT. The CDR3 contains 14 residues. As DNA, the CDR3 is TGTGCCAGCAGTGAAGCGGACAGGGGCTATGGCTACACCTTC. Translated, it gives CASSEADRGYGYTF.

The rearrangement links TRBV28 to TRBJ1-1; D is perhaps TRBD1 (6 bases). This CDR3 region has 12 residues. The germline V gene has CDR1 MDHEN and CDR2 SYDVKM. V lost 4 bases to trimming and J lost 10 bases, with 13 bases between them. The CDR3 nucleotides are TGTGCCAGCAGTTCTCAGGGGCGCGGAGCTTTCTTT. Translation gives CASSSQGRGAFF.

V gene TRBV10-3 combines with J gene TRBJ1-4, with TRBD1 identical over 10 bases. CDR3 length: 14 residues. From germline, CDR1 is ENHRY and CDR2 SYGVKD. V shed 6 bases, J shed 8 bases, and the junction held 6 bases outside the gene matches. CDR3 DNA sequence: TGTGCCATCAGAGGGACAGGGGCGGACGAAAAACTGTTTTTT. As protein: CAIRGTGADEKLFF.

J is TRBJ2-7 and V is TRBV11-3; D unresolved. Looked up from germline, CDR1 is SGHNT and CDR2 is YENEEA. This CDR3 spans 13 amino acids. V was pared by 1 base and J by 4 bases, with 8 bases between. CDR3 residues: CASSLANRYEQYF. CDR3 coding DNA: TGTGCCAGCAGCTTAGCTAACAGATACGAGCAGTACTTC.

The chain carries TRBV28 and TRBJ2-3; no definite D call. Trimming took 6 bases from V and 2 from J, leaving 6 bases between them. The CDR3 totals 12 residues. Germline CDR1 is MDHEN and CDR2 is SYDVKM. The CDR3 DNA is TGTGCCAGCAGCCGTTCCACAGATACGCAGTATTTT. Translation: CASSRSTDTQYF.

The chain is built from TRBV11-2 and TRBJ2-7, with D maybe TRBD1 (6 bases). V was pared by 5 bases and J by 2 bases, with 13 bases between. Germline CDR1 reads SGHAT; CDR2 reads FQNNGV. This CDR3 is built from 14 residues. Written as DNA, the CDR3 is TGTGCCAGCAGCCCTCTGCCAGGGGCCTACGAGCAGTACTTC. This translates into CASSPLPGAYEQYF. The variable domain in full, completed from reference TRBV11-2 and TRBJ2-7, reads EAGVAQSPRYKIIEKRQSVAFWCNPISGHATLYWYQQILGQGPKLLIQFQNNGVVDDSQLPKDRFSAERLKGVDSTLKIQPAKLEDSAVYLCASSPLPGAYEQYFGPGTRLTVT.

This clone came up once. The rearrangement links TRBV19 to TRBJ1-1; TRBD1 matches 9 bases. Trimming cost V 7 bases and J 1 base; bases outside gene matches: 4. The CDR3 consists of 14 residues. Germline lookup yields CDR1 LNHDA and CDR2 SQIVND (reference sequence). CDR3 sequence reads: CASTLGQGNTEAFF. As DNA, the CDR3 is TGTGCCAGTACCCTGGGACAGGGGAACACTGAAGCTTTCTTT.

The chain links TRBV28 to TRBJ1-2, with 7 bases lining up with TRBD1. The junction had 10 bases not matched to a gene; V was cut back by 3 bases and J by 9 bases. This CDR3 comprises 14 residues. The germline CDR1 and CDR2 sequences are MDHEN and SYDVKM. For the CDR3, the DNA is TGTGCCAGCAGTTTTTCTGACAGGGTAAGAAGCTACACCTTC. Its protein is CASSFSDRVRSYTF.

This clone was observed once. The J gene is TRBJ2-5, the V gene TRBV7-9; 8 bases match TRBD1. With 1 base clipped from V and 2 bases from J, the junction kept 3 bases outside the gene matches. This CDR3 is built from 15 residues. The germline V gene has CDR1 SEHNR and CDR2 FQNEAQ (reference sequence). The CDR3 sequence is CASSLGDRGQETQYF. The DNA for the CDR3 is TGTGCCAGCAGCTTAGGAGACAGGGGACAAGAGACCCAGTACTTC.

The genes are TRBV12-5 and TRBJ1-4; D is unclear. CDR3 length: 13 residues. CDR1 and CDR2 from the germline V gene are LGHNT and FRNRAP. V gave up 5 bases and J gave up 5 bases, with 9 bases separating them. CDR3 in amino acids: CASGDLQNEKLFF. CDR3 nucleotides: TGTGCTAGTGGTGATCTACAGAATGAAAAACTGTTTTTT.

V gene TRBV5-6 combines with J gene TRBJ2-7; a possible D gene is TRBD2 (6 bases). CDR3 length: 14 amino acids. CDR1 SGHDT and CDR2 YYEEEE come from the germline V gene. V lost 2 bases to trimming and J lost 4 bases, with 13 bases between them. The CDR3 here is CASSLLGGIYEQYF. Here the CDR3 DNA reads TGTGCCAGCAGCTTATTGGGGGGTATTTACGAGCAGTACTTC.

J is TRBJ2-1 and V is TRBV28; tentatively, D is TRBD2 (6 bases). The CDR3 extends over 15 amino acids. Per the germline V gene, CDR1 is MDHEN and CDR2 is SYDVKM. The V end was cut by 7 bases, the J end by 1 base, with 14 bases between. The DNA for the CDR3 is TGTGCCAGCATCCCCTCCGGGGGTTCCTACAATGAGCAGTTCTTC. Translating it yields CASIPSGGSYNEQFF.

V gene TRBV13 combines with J gene TRBJ1-1, with unresolved D. The CDR3 has 13 amino acids. Trimming removed 5 bases from V and 5 bases from J, with 12 bases in between. CDR1 is PRHDT and CDR2 is FYEKMQ in the germline V gene (reference sequence). The CDR3 DNA reads TGTGCCAGCAGCCCACCTGCGTTGACTGAAGCTTTCTTT. This sequence encodes CASSPPALTEAFF.